This T cell receptor (beta chain) was obtained from a study of T cell changes during pregnancy in multiple sclerosis. V lost 0 bases and J lost 13, with 16 bases in between. Germline values: CDR1 SGHTA, CDR2 FQGTGA. This CDR3 region has 13 residues. Profiling relied on immunoSEQ multiplex PCR, and the TCRdb table lists in-frame clones only, not all of them. The data show some 37,000 clones, with roughly 92% seen just once and roughly 1.2% held by the top ten. Only a few counts were recorded for this clone. The material sequenced was PBMCs (not recorded whether the cells were cultured). The TCR sequence derives from a female donor with multiple sclerosis, enrolled in a pregnancy study. V usage is TRBV7-3 and J usage is TRBJ2-7; the D gene is possibly TRBD2 (5 bases). This CDR3 reads CASSLTGKDWRYF. In DNA, the CDR3 is TGTGCCAGCAGCTTAACGGGGAAGGACTGGCGCTACTTC.